The 13 T cell receptor beta chains below all came from one sample that was sequenced in a study of shared clonotypes between healthy human individuals. The naive CD8 subset, CD45RO-negative cells positively selected for CCR7, excluded terminally differentiated effector memory CD45RA+ cells. Repertoires were generated with immunoSEQ multiplex PCR, while TCRdb's copy carries only in-frame clones and drops some. The repertoire holds millions of clones, with just over 90% as singletons. Sequencing was done on a sample of naive CD8+ T cells from PBMCs. The receptors derive from a man younger than 30 in good health. Some clones in this sample may be carry-over from other donors' samples.

The chain couples TRBV27 to TRBJ2-3; unclear D gene. CDR3 length: 14 residues. V was cut by 6 bases and J by 2 bases, with 12 bases left in between. CDR1 is MNHEY and CDR2 is SMNVEV in the germline V gene (reference sequence). The CDR3 DNA sequence: TGTGCCAGCAGCACCACACCTTACACAGATACGCAGTATTTT. Protein sequence: CASSTTPYTDTQYF.

V usage is TRBV7-8 and J usage is TRBJ2-1, with TRBD2 matching over 9 bases. V dropped 5 bases and J dropped 6; count of bases not matched to a gene: 14. CDR3 size: 17 residues. Germline CDR1 is SGHVS and CDR2 is FQNEAQ. The CDR3 reads CASSRGGSGRWGNEQFF. The CDR3 DNA reads as TGTGCCAGCAGCCGTGGGGGTAGCGGGAGATGGGGCAATGAGCAGTTCTTC.

This clone is a singleton in its sample. The chain links TRBV2 to TRBJ1-4; D not resolved. Germline V gives CDR1 SNHLY, CDR2 FYNNEI. The CDR3 sequence is 15 residues long. V lost 6 bases and J lost 3, with 14 bases in between. CDR3 amino acids: CASRPPRAPNEKLFF. CDR3 sequence (DNA): TGTGCCAGCAGACCCCCGAGGGCCCCTAATGAAAAACTGTTTTTT.

V gene TRBV27 combines with J gene TRBJ2-3, with 14 bases that match TRBD2. The CDR3 totals 17 residues. V shed 5 bases, J shed 7 bases, and the junction held 11 bases outside the gene matches. The germline V gene has CDR1 MNHEY and CDR2 SMNVEV (reference sequence). CDR3 loop: CASSKRLAGGPEYTQYF. Here the CDR3 DNA reads TGTGCCAGCAGTAAACGACTAGCGGGAGGGCCAGAGTATACGCAGTATTTT.

Note on this clone: This CDR3 is also generated by other DNA sequences in the sample. The chain employs TRBV6-5 and TRBJ2-7; D possibly matches TRBD1 or TRBD2 (5 bases each). The CDR3 has 13 residues. CDR1 is MNHEY, CDR2 SVGAGI, per germline. The V and J ends lost 5 bases and 5 bases respectively, with 13 bases between them. CDR3 amino acids: CASSPSGAHEQYF. DNA for the CDR3: TGTGCCAGCAGTCCCTCCGGGGCCCACGAGCAGTACTTC.

The genes are TRBV6-6 and TRBJ1-5, with D perhaps matching TRBD1 (6 bases). Germline V gives CDR1 MNHNY, CDR2 SVGAGI (reference sequence). V dropped 4 bases and J dropped 1 base, with 8 bases sitting between them. There are 14 residues in the CDR3. The CDR3 DNA reads TGTGCCAGCAGTTGGACAGAAAGCAATCAGCCCCAGCATTTT. This encodes CASSWTESNQPQHF.

This chain connects TRBV14 to TRBJ2-7; D possibly corresponds to TRBD2 (5 bases). V dropped 5 bases and J dropped 6 bases, with 20 bases sitting between them. CDR3 length: 15 residues. In germline, CDR1 is SGHDN, CDR2 FVKESK. The CDR3 coding sequence is TGTGCCAGCAGCGGCCGGGATCCCCTGGGCCTCGAGCAGTACTTC. It is translated as CASSGRDPLGLEQYF.

The J gene is TRBJ2-7, the V gene TRBV7-2; a possible D gene is TRBD1 (6 bases). Germline V gives CDR1 SGHTA, CDR2 FQGNSA. The CDR3 has 12 residues. V lost 6 bases to trimming and J lost 4 bases, with 10 bases between them. The DNA for the CDR3 is TGTGCCAGCAGTCAACAGGGTTACGAGCAGTACTTC. Its translation is CASSQQGYEQYF.

V and J are TRBV28 and TRBJ2-3; 9 bases fit TRBD2. CDR3 length equals 14 residues. CDR1 and CDR2 (germline): MDHEN, SYDVKM. The V gene end was trimmed by 8 bases and the J gene end by 3 bases; junction bases not matched to a gene: 6. CDR3 region: CASWSSGRTDTQYF. The CDR3 nucleotides read TGTGCCAGCTGGAGTAGCGGGAGAACAGATACGCAGTATTTT.

Points on this clone: Other DNA sequences in this sample translate to the same CDR3. This sequence joins TRBV19 and TRBJ1-5; no definite D call. The CDR3 is made up of 15 amino acids. Germline lookup yields CDR1 LNHDA and CDR2 SQIVND (reference sequence). Trimming removed 3 bases from V and 0 bases from J, with 9 bases in between. The CDR3 reads CASSIGLYSNQPQHF. CDR3 DNA sequence: TGTGCCAGTAGTATTGGGCTATATAGCAATCAGCCCCAGCATTTT.

J is TRBJ1-1 and V is TRBV9, with unresolved D. The ends were cut back, 4 bases at V and 3 bases at J, with 22 bases in the middle. Germline V gene data show CDR1 as SGDLS and CDR2 as YYNGEE. CDR3 length: 17 amino acids. The CDR3, as DNA: TGTGCCAGCAGCCAATCGAACCTCTACGATGAAGACACTGAAGCTTTCTTT. This translates into CASSQSNLYDEDTEAFF.

The gene calls are TRBV7-8 and TRBJ2-7; D gene unclear. Germline lookup yields CDR1 SGHVS and CDR2 FQNEAQ. With 5 bases removed from V and 4 bases from J, the gap between germline ends came to 9 bases. The CDR3 runs to 12 residues. The CDR3 here is CASSLKSYEQYF. The CDR3 coding sequence is TGTGCCAGCAGCCTGAAATCTTACGAGCAGTACTTC.

Points on this clone: Distinct nucleotide sequences in the sample also encode this CDR3. The chain links TRBV27 to TRBJ2-7; D is ambiguous. Looked up from germline, CDR1 is MNHEY and CDR2 is SMNVEV (reference sequence). The CDR3 covers 13 residues. The V end lost 6 bases, the J end lost 4 bases, and 13 bases lay between the germline ends. The CDR3 loop reads CASSPGAVYEQYF. Here the CDR3 DNA reads TGTGCCAGCAGCCCTGGTGCAGTATACGAGCAGTACTTC.